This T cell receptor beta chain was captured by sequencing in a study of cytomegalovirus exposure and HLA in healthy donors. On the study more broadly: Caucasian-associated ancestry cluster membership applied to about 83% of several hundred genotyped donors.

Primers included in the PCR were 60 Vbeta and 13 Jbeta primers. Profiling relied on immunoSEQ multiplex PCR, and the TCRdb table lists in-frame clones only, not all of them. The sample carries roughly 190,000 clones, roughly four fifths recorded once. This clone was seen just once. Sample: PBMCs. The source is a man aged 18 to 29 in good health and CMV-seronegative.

CDR3 amino acids: CSVQQGVTEKNTGELFF. The DNA of the CDR3 is TGCAGCGTTCAACAGGGGGTGACAGAGAAGAACACCGGGGAGCTGTTTTTT. V usage is TRBV29-1 and J usage is TRBJ2-2, with 8 bases fitting TRBD1. The V and J ends lost 5 bases and 1 base, in that order; junction bases with no gene match: 12. The germline V gene has CDR1 SQVTM and CDR2 ANQGSEA. The CDR3 is 17 residues long.